This TCR beta chain emerged from a study of T-cell reconstitution after alpha-beta-depleted transplantation in children. This clonotype has more than one count but fewer than ten. Using unique molecular identifiers, the investigators prepared the TCRbeta library. TCRdb passed the PCR reads through MiXCR, listing each CDR3 protein once. The sample lists about 98,000 distinct CDR3 sequences, 23% occurring once. The germline CDR1 and CDR2 sequences are MGHRA and YSYEKL. The CDR3 length is 16 residues. J lost 6 bases, V lost 1 base, and 8 bases had no gene match. This sequence was found in a boy aged 2 to 10 with acute lymphoblastic leukemia, due to receive a stem cell transplant. The gene calls are TRBV4-1 and TRBJ2-2; the match to TRBD2 covers 7 bases. Sample: PBMCs, taken before TCRalphabeta/CD19-depleted stem cell transplant. This CDR3 is CASSQAGLVIAGELFF. The CDR3 bases are TGCGCCAGCAGCCAAGCAGGACTAGTCATTGCCGGGGAGCTGTTTTTT.